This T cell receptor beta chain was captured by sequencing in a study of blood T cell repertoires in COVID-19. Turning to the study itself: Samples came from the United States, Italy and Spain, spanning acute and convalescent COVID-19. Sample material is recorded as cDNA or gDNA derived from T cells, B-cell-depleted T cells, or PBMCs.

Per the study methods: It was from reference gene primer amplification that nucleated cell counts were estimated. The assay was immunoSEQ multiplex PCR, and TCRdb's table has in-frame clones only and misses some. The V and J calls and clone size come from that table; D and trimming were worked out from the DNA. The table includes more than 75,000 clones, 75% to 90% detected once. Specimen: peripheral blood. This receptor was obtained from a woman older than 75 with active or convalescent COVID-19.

CDR3 loop: CASSQGGLDIEIYNEQFF. DNA of the CDR3: TGTGCCAGCAGCCAAGGCGGACTAGATATAGAGATCTACAATGAGCAGTTCTTC. The chain links TRBV14 to TRBJ2-1; 7 bases line up with TRBD2. The germline gives CDR1 SGHDN, CDR2 FVKESK. V shed 1 base and J 3 bases; nucleotides not matched to a gene: 12. The CDR3 contains 18 residues.